What follows are 9 T cell receptor beta chains derived from one specimen sequenced in a study of HIV-infected patients and healthy controls (dated by TCRdb to between 2013 and 2015). Whole blood was used without cell fractionation, so the repertoire reflected all unsorted peripheral T cells. Library preparation used 5' RACE. For sequencing, an Illumina MiSeq was employed. Roughly 510 ng RNA was reverse transcribed with SuperScript III using primers against the alpha and beta constant regions. Separate alpha and beta chain libraries were generated by chain-specific third strand synthesis with multiplexing indices. The public reads were reprocessed in TCRdb via fastp at Q25 and MiXCR, keeping in-frame beta chains. Rows are combined by CDR3 protein, so each entry shows the most common genes and DNA. The sample yields 10,000 to 15,000 distinct CDR3 sequences; about a tenth were counted once. The ten largest clones capture about 6.9% of the sample.

Source material: blood. These receptors all come from an adult in good health.

V and J are TRBV6-1 and TRBJ1-1, with D uncertain. The CDR3 is 15 residues long. V lost 7 bases and J 0 bases, leaving 15 bases between the germline ends. From germline, CDR1 is MNHNS and CDR2 SASEGT. The CDR3 DNA follows: TGTGCCAGCACCCGAACGTGGACGGTGAACACTGAAGCTTTCTTT. It translates to CASTRTWTVNTEAFF.

In this sample, this clonotype turned up a few times. The gene calls are TRBV18 and TRBJ1-1, with D unclear. Germline CDR1 reads KGHSH; CDR2 reads LQKENI. Trimming pared 6 bases from V and 1 base from J, leaving 9 bases between. The CDR3 totals 13 residues. In nucleotides, the CDR3 is TGTGCCAGCTCTCCGGACCAGAACACTGAAGCTTTCTTT. It yields the protein CASSPDQNTEAFF.

This clonotype occurred many times. This chain joins TRBV7-6 and TRBJ2-5; D may be TRBD1 or TRBD2 (7 bases each). The CDR3 is made up of 13 amino acids. Trimming removed 5 bases at V and 4 bases at J, with 11 bases between. Germline assignment: CDR1 SGHVS and CDR2 FNYEAQ. CDR3 loop: CASSQGGRETQYF. The CDR3 DNA is TGTGCCAGCAGCCAGGGGGGGCGAGAGACCCAGTACTTC.

This clonotype was seen ten or more times. The J gene is TRBJ2-1, the V gene TRBV7-9; 7 nucleotides line up with TRBD2. J gave up 9 bases and V 0 bases, and 8 bases lay outside the gene matches. The germline V gene encodes CDR1 SEHNR and CDR2 FQNEAQ (reference sequence). The CDR3 is 15 residues long. This chain's CDR3 is CASSLAGGPGVEQFF. Written as DNA, the CDR3 is TGTGCCAGCAGCTTAGCGGGAGGGCCGGGTGTTGAGCAGTTCTTC.

This clonotype was seen more than once but under ten times. The chain couples TRBV20-1 to TRBJ2-6; no clear D. Germline values: CDR1 DFQATT, CDR2 SNEGSKA (reference sequence). This CDR3 has 13 residues. Trimming pared 6 bases from V and 4 bases from J, leaving 10 bases between. CDR3 DNA: TGCAGTGCAGTGGATGGCGGGGCCAACGTCCTGACTTTC. Translation: CSAVDGGANVLTF.

This clonotype has a count of ten or more. The V call is TRBV11-2, the J call TRBJ1-5; 9 positions match TRBD1. Germline lookup yields CDR1 SGHAT and CDR2 FQNNGV. This CDR3 contains 15 residues. V gave up 5 bases and J gave up 3 bases; unmatched junction bases: 5. The CDR3: CASSPNRGPNQPQHF. The CDR3 DNA reads TGTGCCAGCAGCCCTAACAGGGGGCCCAATCAGCCCCAGCATTTT.

The chain recombines TRBV11-2 with TRBJ2-6, with a tentative D call TRBD1 (6 bases). The CDR3 is made up of 18 amino acids. The V end was cut by 5 bases, the J end by 0 bases, with 17 bases between. Germline loops: CDR1 SGHAT, CDR2 FQNNGV. The CDR3: CASSRPWDTSSGANVLTF. The CDR3 nucleotides are TGTGCCAGCAGCCGCCCCTGGGACACCAGCTCTGGGGCCAACGTCCTGACTTTC.

This clonotype occurred many times. The rearrangement links TRBV27 to TRBJ2-4; no reliable D call. Germline V gene sequence: CDR1 MNHEY, CDR2 SMNVEV (reference sequence). This CDR3 is 16 amino acids long. The V end lost 3 bases, the J end lost 2 bases, and 14 bases lay between the germline ends. CDR3 nucleotide sequence: TGTGCCAGCAGTTTCTCCCCGGACGGTCCCAAAAACATTCAGTACTTC. Its translation is CASSFSPDGPKNIQYF.

The table lists this clonotype with many counts. V and J are TRBV28 and TRBJ2-5; 7 nucleotides align to TRBD2. This CDR3 spans 16 amino acids. V lost 5 bases to trimming and J lost 1 base; unmatched junction nucleotides: 10. Germline CDR1 is MDHEN and CDR2 is SYDVKM. Written as DNA, the CDR3 is TGTGCCAGCAGTCCCGACAGCGGGAAGTCCCAAGAGACCCAGTACTTC. It translates to CASSPDSGKSQETQYF.